The next 22 T cell receptor beta chains were all read from a single sample in a study of regulatory and conventional T cells in RAG deficiency. The sorted conventional CD4+ T cells were CD25-low and CD127-high, with genomic DNA sequenced. Sequencing used immunoSEQ multiplex PCR; TCRdb keeps in-frame clones, though not all of them. Of roughly 45,000 clones in the sample, approximately 90% were seen once. Another study also made use of these data, one on regulatory T cells. As that report states: Amplification used 52 TRBV primers and 13 TRBJ primers.

The sample taken for sequencing was CD4+ effector T cells sorted from blood. These TCRs come from a human donor in good health.

The chain links TRBV28 to TRBJ1-4; no reliable D call. The germline V and J ends were trimmed by 6 bases and 10 bases, with 15 bases remaining between them. The CDR3 contains 13 residues. Germline assignment: CDR1 MDHEN and CDR2 SYDVKM. CDR3 amino acids: CASSRSGFGKLFF. The CDR3 region has the DNA TGTGCCAGCAGCAGGTCGGGGTTCGGAAAACTGTTTTTT. Drawing the rest from reference TRBV28 and TRBJ1-4, the complete variable domain is DVKVTQSSRYLVKRTGEKVFLECVQDMDHENMFWYRQDPGLGLRLIYFSYDVKMKEKGDIPEGYSVSREKKERFSLILESASTNQTSMYLCASSRSGFGKLFFGSGTQLSVL.

V is TRBV28 and J is TRBJ1-3, with 10 bases aligning to TRBD1. Germline trimming cut 2 bases from V and 4 bases from J; bases unmatched to any gene: 8. Germline V gives CDR1 MDHEN, CDR2 SYDVKM. This CDR3 has 17 amino acids. The CDR3 sequence: CASSLPRQGAWGNTIYF. As DNA, the CDR3 is TGTGCCAGCAGTTTACCACGACAGGGGGCTTGGGGAAACACCATATATTTT.

The chain is built from TRBV6-5 and TRBJ1-1; maybe TRBD1 (6 bases). The CDR3 consists of 14 residues. The germline V gene encodes CDR1 MNHEY and CDR2 SVGAGI. The V gene lost 6 bases and the J gene lost 0 bases, with 11 bases spanning the gap. The CDR3: CASRPGTMNTEAFF. The CDR3 nucleotides are TGTGCCAGCAGACCCGGGACAATGAACACTGAAGCTTTCTTT.

The count of this clone is one. The gene calls are TRBV19 and TRBJ2-2; possibly TRBD2 for D (6 bases). Between the trimmed V and J ends, which lost 7 bases and 4 bases, there was a span of 16 bases. Germline assignment: CDR1 LNHDA and CDR2 SQIVND (reference sequence). This CDR3 region has 15 residues. This CDR3 is CASNIKGLLTGELFF. The CDR3 DNA is TGTGCCAGTAACATCAAGGGACTCCTCACCGGGGAGCTGTTTTTT.

This chain links TRBV11-1 with TRBJ1-1; 9 nucleotides match TRBD1. The CDR3 totals 16 residues. The J segment lost 0 bases and the V segment lost 4 bases, leaving 6 bases of the junction unmatched. Germline V gives CDR1 SGHAT, CDR2 FQDESV (reference sequence). The CDR3 sequence is CASSSGTGFMNTEAFF. The CDR3 region has the DNA TGTGCCAGCAGCTCTGGGACAGGGTTCATGAACACTGAAGCTTTCTTT. Together with reference TRBV11-1 and TRBJ1-1, the CDR3 gives the full variable domain: EAEVAQSPRYKITEKSQAVAFWCDPISGHATLYWYRQILGQGPELLVQFQDESVVDDSQLPKDRFSAERLKGVDSTLKIQPAELGDSAMYLCASSSGTGFMNTEAFFGQGTRLTVV.

J is TRBJ1-1 and V is TRBV10-1; no clear D. Trimming took off 6 bases at V and 5 bases at J, with 10 bases between the two ends. CDR1 WNHNN and CDR2 SYGVQD come from the germline V gene (reference sequence). CDR3 size: 12 residues. CDR3 in DNA: TGCGCCAGCAGCGGGCTTCGGACTGAAGCTTTCTTT. As protein: CASSGLRTEAFF.

This clone has a single count. This rearrangement joins TRBV11-2 to TRBJ2-1; 8 bases are shared with TRBD1. With 1 base clipped from V and 11 bases from J, the junction kept 7 bases outside the gene matches. CDR1 SGHAT and CDR2 FQNNGV come from the germline V gene. The CDR3 runs 14 residues. CDR3 DNA sequence: TGTGCCAGCAGCTTAGCCGGGACAGGTTCGAAGCAGTTCTTC. This translates into CASSLAGTGSKQFF.

J is TRBJ2-4 and V is TRBV6-1; possibly TRBD1 for D (5 bases). V lost 6 bases and J 7 bases, leaving 13 bases between the germline ends. In germline, CDR1 is MNHNS, CDR2 SASEGT. The CDR3 is 13 residues long. CDR3 bases: TGTGCCAGCAGCAGGGAAAGAGTGAACATTCAGTACTTC. This codes for CASSRERVNIQYF.

This sequence joins TRBV7-3 and TRBJ2-7; TRBD1 agrees at 10 bases. The germline V gene encodes CDR1 SGHTA and CDR2 FQGTGA. The CDR3 loop spans 14 amino acids. The V and J ends lost 7 bases and 3 bases, in that order; junction bases with no gene match: 6. CDR3 sequence reads: CASTGRTGGYEQYF. The DNA for the CDR3 is TGTGCCAGCACCGGAAGGACAGGGGGCTACGAGCAGTACTTC.

This chain joins TRBV15 and TRBJ2-5; possibly TRBD2 for D (7 bases). Trimming removed 0 bases from V and 2 bases from J, with 22 bases in between. The CDR3 loop spans 19 amino acids. Germline V gene lookup returns CDR1 LNHNV and CDR2 YYDKDF (reference sequence). The CDR3 loop reads CATSRDRGALGNQQETQYF. CDR3 bases: TGTGCCACCAGCAGAGATCGGGGGGCCTTGGGTAACCAACAAGAGACCCAGTACTTC.

The chain has TRBV27 and TRBJ1-6, with D possibly matching TRBD1 (5 bases). The CDR3 is 14 amino acids. CDR1 and CDR2 (germline): MNHEY, SMNVEV (reference sequence). Trimming took 3 bases from V and 5 from J, leaving 8 bases between them. The CDR3 is CASSFLGDNSPLHF. The CDR3 DNA follows: TGTGCCAGCAGTTTCTTAGGGGATAATTCACCCCTCCACTTT.

A few counts support this clone. The rearrangement uses TRBV19 and TRBJ2-7, with D unresolved. The CDR3 extends over 13 amino acids. Germline values: CDR1 LNHDA, CDR2 SQIVND (reference sequence). V gave up 6 bases and J gave up 2 bases, with 11 bases separating them. The CDR3 sequence: CASRTVGAYEQYF. The CDR3 DNA is TGTGCCAGTAGGACGGTTGGGGCCTACGAGCAGTACTTC.

The gene calls are TRBV5-8 and TRBJ1-5; D is ambiguous. In germline, CDR1 is SGHTS, CDR2 YDEGEE. This CDR3 is built from 17 residues. V was pared by 1 base and J by 0 bases, with 14 bases between. The CDR3 here is CASSLKYGSNSNQPQHF. CDR3 coding DNA: TGTGCCAGCAGCTTGAAGTATGGGAGCAATAGCAATCAGCCCCAGCATTTT.

The chain couples TRBV5-1 to TRBJ2-3; TRBD2 matches 9 bases. The CDR3 loop spans 15 amino acids. CDR1 and CDR2 (germline): SGHRS, YFSETQ. J gave up 0 bases and V 4 bases, and 3 bases lay outside the gene matches. The CDR3 here is CASSIAGASTDTQYF. CDR3 DNA: TGCGCCAGCAGCATAGCGGGGGCCAGCACAGATACGCAGTATTTT. The full variable domain, rest sourced from reference TRBV5-1 and TRBJ2-3, is KAGVTQTPRYLIKTRGQQVTLSCSPISGHRSVSWYQQTPGQGLQFLFEYFSETQRNKGNFPGRFSGRQFSNSRSEMNVSTLELGDSALYLCASSIAGASTDTQYFGPGTRLTVL.

The CDR3 nucleotides read TGTGCCAGCAGCTCGACGGGACAGGGTCGCAATGAGCAGTTCTTC. This sequence encodes CASSSTGQGRNEQFF. This chain links TRBV6-6 with TRBJ2-1; TRBD1 agrees at 9 bases. Germline CDR1 is MNHNY and CDR2 is SVGAGI (reference sequence). CDR3 length: 15 amino acids. Losses at the gene ends were 6 bases for V and 6 bases for J; bases not matched to a gene: 9.

The chain is built from TRBV2 and TRBJ1-5; weak D call: TRBD1 (5 bases). Trimming removed 6 bases at V and 3 bases at J, with 15 bases between. The CDR3 is 15 amino acids. Germline assignment: CDR1 SNHLY and CDR2 FYNNEI. The DNA of the CDR3 is TGTGCCAGCAGGAAACTGGACACCCTCAATCAGCCCCAGCATTTT. Its translation: CASRKLDTLNQPQHF.

This chain links TRBV28 with TRBJ2-5, with 9 bases identical to TRBD1. V lost 6 bases and J lost 4; bases outside the gene matches: 3. This CDR3 spans 13 amino acids. Germline V CDR1 and CDR2: MDHEN, SYDVKM. The CDR3 sequence: CASRGQGVETQYF. CDR3 sequence (DNA): TGTGCCAGCAGGGGACAGGGAGTAGAGACCCAGTACTTC.

The chain combines TRBV10-1 with TRBJ1-6; possible D gene TRBD1, 6 bases. CDR1 and CDR2 (germline): WNHNN, SYGVQD (reference sequence). The CDR3 sequence is 14 residues long. V lost 4 bases and J lost 6, with 10 bases in between. The CDR3 sequence: CASSVRQVNSPLHF. CDR3 DNA sequence: TGCGCCAGCAGTGTACGACAGGTTAATTCACCCCTCCACTTT.

In its sample, this clone was seen once. The chain employs TRBV7-6 and TRBJ2-2; TRBD1 matches at 8 bases. V was pared by 5 bases and J by 0 bases, with 2 bases of the junction left unmatched. The CDR3 loop spans 15 amino acids. Germline V lookup: CDR1 SGHVS, CDR2 FNYEAQ. CDR3 nucleotides: TGTGCCAGCAGCCGGACAGGGACGAACACCGGGGAGCTGTTTTTT. Translated: CASSRTGTNTGELFF.

V usage is TRBV7-8 and J usage is TRBJ1-6; D is undetermined. From germline, CDR1 is SGHVS and CDR2 FQNEAQ. Trimming removed 7 bases at V and 9 bases at J, with 13 bases between. The CDR3 length is 13 residues. This CDR3 reads CASTPTGSSPLHF. CDR3 DNA sequence: TGTGCCAGCACCCCAACCGGCAGTTCACCCCTCCACTTT.

The chain carries TRBV11-2 and TRBJ1-2; 7 positions match TRBD1. Germline CDR1 is SGHAT and CDR2 is FQNNGV. There are 14 residues in the CDR3. Losses at the gene ends were 5 bases for V and 4 bases for J; bases not matched to a gene: 7. The chain's CDR3 is CASSPLTGTYGYTF. CDR3 nucleotides: TGTGCCAGCAGCCCCTTGACAGGGACCTATGGCTACACCTTC. Using reference TRBV11-2 and TRBJ1-2 for the parts outside the CDR3, the full variable domain is EAGVAQSPRYKIIEKRQSVAFWCNPISGHATLYWYQQILGQGPKLLIQFQNNGVVDDSQLPKDRFSAERLKGVDSTLKIQPAKLEDSAVYLCASSPLTGTYGYTFGSGTRLTVV.

The rearrangement links TRBV7-3 to TRBJ2-1, with 12 bases fitting TRBD2. CDR1 and CDR2 from the germline V gene are SGHTA and FQGTGA. V lost 5 bases and J lost 4; bases outside the gene matches: 3. The CDR3 totals 15 residues. Here the CDR3 DNA reads TGTGCCAGCAGCCCTAGCGGGGGGGTTTACAATGAGCAGTTCTTC. Its protein product is CASSPSGGVYNEQFF.